One and the same sample provided the 26 T cell receptor beta chains below, sequenced in a study of regulatory T cells in long-lasting Graves disease. Arm-PCR of CDR3 regions and iRepertoire HTBI primers were the basis on which TCR beta libraries were built. TCRdb itself ran the multiplex PCR reads through MiXCR, one entry per CDR3 protein. The sample consists of roughly 440,000 distinct CDR3 sequences, about 17% of them appearing once. Regarding time point: newly diagnosed GD, antithyroid drugs for less than 3 months. The TCR library was made from RNA that had been extracted from PBMCs in TRIzol. Separately, the same data were catalogued under a study of T cells in Graves' hyperthyroidism and ophthalmopathy.

This specimen consisted of peripheral blood mononuclear cells (PBMCs), obtained at new diagnosis, from a patient treated with antithyroid drugs. These receptors all come from a woman aged 18 to 35 with Graves disease.

The chain employs TRBV5-1 and TRBJ1-2; 8 nucleotides match TRBD1. Germline trimming cut 4 bases from V and 4 bases from J; bases unmatched to any gene: 9. Per germline, CDR1 SGHRS and CDR2 YFSETQ. CDR3 length: 15 residues. The CDR3 protein is CASSTGQGVAYGYTF. CDR3 nucleotides: TGCGCCAGCAGCACCGGACAGGGCGTCGCCTATGGCTACACCTTC.

This clonotype was observed at least ten times. The chain is built from TRBV20-1 and TRBJ2-4, with 9 nucleotides matching TRBD1. This CDR3 is 13 amino acids long. Germline CDR1 reads DFQATT; CDR2 reads SNEGSKA (reference sequence). J gave up 3 bases and V 6 bases, and 3 bases lay outside the gene matches. Here the CDR3 DNA reads TGCAGTGCGCGGGGACAGGGCAAAAACATTCAGTACTTC. It codes for CSARGQGKNIQYF.

The chain employs TRBV11-3 and TRBJ2-2; the match to TRBD2 covers 10 bases. This CDR3 is 16 amino acids long. Trimming cost V 6 bases and J 1 base; bases outside gene matches: 5. Germline CDR1 is SGHNT and CDR2 is YENEEA. CDR3: CASSQIAGGNTGELFF. CDR3 DNA sequence: TGTGCCAGCAGTCAAATAGCGGGAGGGAACACCGGGGAGCTGTTTTTT.

The V gene is TRBV3-1, the J gene TRBJ2-1; TRBD2 matches at 12 bases. After removal of 2 bases from V and 6 bases from J, the junction contained 2 bases not matched to a gene. Germline V gene lookup returns CDR1 LGHDT and CDR2 YNNKEL (reference sequence). The CDR3 has 15 amino acids. The CDR3: CASSQLAGGGNEQFF. CDR3 nucleotides: TGTGCCAGCAGCCAACTAGCGGGAGGGGGCAATGAGCAGTTCTTC.

This clonotype was observed at least ten times. CDR3 coding DNA: TGTGCCAGCAGTTTTGGGGGGCGCGAGCAGTACTTC. Protein: CASSFGGREQYF. This chain connects TRBV12-3 or TRBV12-4 to TRBJ2-7, with D perhaps being TRBD1 or TRBD2 (6 bases each). V lost 3 bases and J 6 bases, leaving 9 bases between the germline ends. CDR3 length: 12 amino acids.

This clonotype was detected a few times. One junction end disagrees with the germline gene, perhaps due to a read error. This rearrangement joins TRBV7-2 to TRBJ2-1; TRBD1 matches 10 bases. The CDR3 runs to 14 residues. Germline CDR1 is SGHTA and CDR2 is FQGNSA. The CDR3 bases are TGTGCCAGCACCCCGGGACAGGGGATGTGGGAGCGGTTCTTC. It yields the protein CASTPGQGMWERFF.

V usage is TRBV7-9 and J usage is TRBJ2-2, with 12 bases fitting TRBD2. Germline CDR1 is SEHNR and CDR2 is FQNEAQ (reference sequence). With V trimmed by 3 bases and J by 4 bases, 9 bases remained unmatched. The CDR3 consists of 18 residues. The CDR3 sequence is CASSFPTSGRPVTGELFF. CDR3 in DNA: TGTGCCAGCAGCTTTCCAACTAGCGGGAGGCCGGTCACCGGGGAGCTGTTTTTT.

This clonotype has a count of ten or more. The genes are TRBV28 and TRBJ2-7; D assignment may be TRBD1 or TRBD2 (7 bases each). Germline assignment: CDR1 MDHEN and CDR2 SYDVKM. Trimming took off 6 bases at V and 4 bases at J, with 19 bases between the two ends. The CDR3 consists of 15 residues. The CDR3 region has the DNA TGTGCCAGCAGCCCACCCCAGGGGGGGGTTTACGAGCAGTACTTC. Translation: CASSPPQGGVYEQYF. Using reference TRBV28 and TRBJ2-7 for the parts outside the CDR3, the full variable domain is DVKVTQSSRYLVKRTGEKVFLECVQDMDHENMFWYRQDPGLGLRLIYFSYDVKMKEKGDIPEGYSVSREKKERFSLILESASTNQTSMYLCASSPPQGGVYEQYFGPGTRLTVT.

This clonotype was observed a few times. The rearrangement uses TRBV7-6 and TRBJ1-4, with 9 bases matching TRBD1. The J segment lost 7 bases and the V segment lost 7 bases, leaving 4 bases of the junction unmatched. From germline, CDR1 is SGHVS and CDR2 FNYEAQ. The CDR3 is 13 amino acids. This CDR3 is CASTRGQGEKLFF. The CDR3 DNA reads as TGTGCCAGCACCAGGGGACAGGGTGAAAAACTGTTTTTT.

The V gene is TRBV7-2, the J gene TRBJ2-7, with D maybe TRBD1 (5 bases). V dropped 2 bases and J dropped 4 bases, with 12 bases sitting between them. Germline CDR1 and CDR2: SGHTA and FQGNSA. The CDR3 consists of 14 residues. The CDR3 DNA sequence: TGTGCCAGCAGCTTACTATCCGCAGGGTACGAGCAGTACTTC. It yields the protein CASSLLSAGYEQYF. The full variable domain, in which reference TRBV7-2 and TRBJ2-7 provide the parts outside the CDR3, is GAGVSQSPSNKVTEKGKDVELRCDPISGHTALYWYRQSLGQGLEFLIYFQGNSAPDKSGLPSDRFSAERTGGSVSTLTIQRTQQEDSAVYLCASSLLSAGYEQYFGPGTRLTVT.

This clonotype came up many times. V usage is TRBV2 and J usage is TRBJ2-1; D is perhaps TRBD1 (5 bases). The CDR3 consists of 15 residues. Deletions cut 6 bases from V and 4 bases from J, with 16 bases between. CDR1 is SNHLY, CDR2 FYNNEI, per germline. CDR3 sequence (DNA): TGTGCCAGCAGGGACAAAAGGGGCCTTTACAATGAGCAGTTCTTC. Its protein is CASRDKRGLYNEQFF.

This clonotype has only a few counts. The chain uses TRBV29-1 and TRBJ2-5; 7 bases map to TRBD2. Germline V gene data show CDR1 as SQVTM and CDR2 as ANQGSEA. V lost 7 bases to trimming and J lost 0 bases; unmatched junction nucleotides: 5. This CDR3 is built from 13 residues. Written as DNA, the CDR3 is TGCAGCGCTTCTAGCGGCTACCAAGAGACCCAGTACTTC. Translated: CSASSGYQETQYF.

This sequence joins TRBV7-2 and TRBJ2-7, with 10 bases lining up with TRBD1. The CDR3 is made up of 14 amino acids. Germline V lookup: CDR1 SGHTA, CDR2 FQGNSA. V shed 5 bases, J shed 5 bases, and the junction held 6 bases outside the gene matches. The CDR3 loop reads CASSTGQGLDEQYF. The DNA for the CDR3 is TGTGCCAGCAGCACGGGACAGGGGTTGGACGAGCAGTACTTC.

This clonotype was counted many times. This chain connects TRBV18 to TRBJ2-1, with a tentative D call TRBD1 (6 bases). Per germline, CDR1 KGHSH and CDR2 LQKENI. The CDR3 consists of 13 residues. Trimming left V 2 bases short and J 8 bases short, with 10 bases between. The CDR3 protein is CASSPSRGYEQFF. The CDR3 region has the DNA TGTGCCAGCTCACCATCCAGGGGCTATGAGCAGTTCTTC.

The sample holds many counts of this clonotype. CDR3 nucleotide sequence: TGTGCCTGGAGTCTCCAGGGATTTACTGAAGCTTTCTTT. This translates into CAWSLQGFTEAFF. The chain joins TRBV30 to TRBJ1-1; D may be TRBD1 (5 bases). Germline values: CDR1 GTSNPN, CDR2 SVGIG (reference sequence). V was cut by 2 bases and J by 5 bases, with 12 bases left in between. CDR3 size: 13 residues.

This clonotype came up a few times. The V and J genes are TRBV28 and TRBJ1-6, with D hard to call. Germline V CDR1 and CDR2: MDHEN, SYDVKM. V was cut by 8 bases and J by 11 bases, with 7 bases left in between. CDR3 length equals 10 residues. Written as DNA, the CDR3 is TGTGCCAGCGGTGCTACACCCCTCCACTTT. This encodes CASGATPLHF.

This clonotype was observed many times. This chain joins TRBV18 and TRBJ1-5, with 8 positions matching TRBD1. J gave up 6 bases and V 2 bases, and 9 bases lay outside the gene matches. Germline V gene data show CDR1 as KGHSH and CDR2 as LQKENI. The CDR3 extends over 16 amino acids. CDR3 in DNA: TGTGCCAGCTCACCAGTAGCCGACAGGGGAAGTCAGCCCCAGCATTTT. It specifies CASSPVADRGSQPQHF.

V is TRBV5-1 and J is TRBJ2-3; no firm D call. In germline, CDR1 is SGHRS, CDR2 YFSETQ. Trimming shortened V by 0 bases and J by 2 bases, and 7 bases separated the two germline ends. CDR3 length: 14 residues. The CDR3 is CASSLEQTTDTQYF. CDR3 DNA sequence: TGCGCCAGCAGCTTGGAACAGACCACAGATACGCAGTATTTT.

This clonotype has a count of ten or more. The J gene is TRBJ2-1, the V gene TRBV29-1, with 8 bases that match TRBD1. The junction had 4 bases not matched to a gene; V was cut back by 5 bases and J by 7 bases. The V gene's germline CDR1 is SQVTM and CDR2 ANQGSEA. CDR3 length: 12 residues. Here the CDR3 DNA reads TGCAGCGTTTCAGGGGGCGGGAATGAGCAGTTCTTC. It translates to CSVSGGGNEQFF.

V gene TRBV5-1 combines with J gene TRBJ2-1; 7 positions match TRBD2. J gave up 7 bases and V 0 bases, and 10 bases lay outside the gene matches. CDR3 length: 16 residues. CDR1 and CDR2 from the germline V gene are SGHRS and YFSETQ. This CDR3 reads CASSLAEGGPYNEQFF. CDR3 DNA: TGCGCCAGCAGCTTGGCCGAGGGAGGGCCTTATAATGAGCAGTTCTTC. Full variable domain (rest looked up from reference TRBV5-1 and TRBJ2-1): KAGVTQTPRYLIKTRGQQVTLSCSPISGHRSVSWYQQTPGQGLQFLFEYFSETQRNKGNFPGRFSGRQFSNSRSEMNVSTLELGDSALYLCASSLAEGGPYNEQFFGPGTRLTVL.

This clonotype appeared many times. V is TRBV28 and J is TRBJ2-1; unclear D gene. Germline V lookup: CDR1 MDHEN, CDR2 SYDVKM. The CDR3 sequence is 11 residues long. The V end was cut by 8 bases, the J end by 10 bases, with 12 bases between. The CDR3 DNA reads TGTGCCAGCGGAAATTTGCGCGAGCAGTTCTTC. Translated: CASGNLREQFF.

This clonotype was detected only once. The chain combines TRBV7-9 with TRBJ2-3; the match to TRBD1 covers 9 bases. Trimming cost V 5 bases and J 4 bases; bases outside gene matches: 7. CDR3 length: 15 amino acids. Germline CDR1 reads SEHNR; CDR2 reads FQNEAQ (reference sequence). The CDR3 coding sequence is TGTGCCAGCAGCCCCATGGGACAGGGCCCAGATACGCAGTATTTT. As protein: CASSPMGQGPDTQYF.

This chain joins TRBV20-1 and TRBJ2-1; 11 nucleotides line up with TRBD2. With V trimmed by 6 bases and J by 6 bases, 4 bases remained unmatched. The CDR3 covers 13 residues. Germline V gives CDR1 DFQATT, CDR2 SNEGSKA (reference sequence). CDR3 loop: CSAVAGGVNEQFF. CDR3 nucleotide sequence: TGCAGTGCGGTAGCGGGAGGGGTCAATGAGCAGTTCTTC.

This clonotype was counted many times. The genes are TRBV28 and TRBJ2-7; TRBD2 might be the D (6 bases). Per the germline V gene, CDR1 is MDHEN and CDR2 is SYDVKM. The ends were cut back, 3 bases at V and 2 bases at J, with 17 bases in the middle. The CDR3 extends over 16 amino acids. The CDR3 loop reads CASSFDPGGLTYEQYF. The CDR3 bases are TGTGCCAGCAGTTTCGACCCTGGAGGGCTAACCTACGAGCAGTACTTC. Full variable domain (rest looked up from reference TRBV28 and TRBJ2-7): DVKVTQSSRYLVKRTGEKVFLECVQDMDHENMFWYRQDPGLGLRLIYFSYDVKMKEKGDIPEGYSVSREKKERFSLILESASTNQTSMYLCASSFDPGGLTYEQYFGPGTRLTVT.

The chain employs TRBV11-2 and TRBJ2-5; possibly TRBD2 for D (7 bases). The V gene lost 7 bases and the J gene lost 0 bases, with 12 bases spanning the gap. This CDR3 is built from 14 residues. The germline gives CDR1 SGHAT, CDR2 FQNNGV. CDR3 residues: CASTRGAHQETQYF. The CDR3 DNA reads TGTGCCAGCACCCGGGGGGCACACCAAGAGACCCAGTACTTC.

V is TRBV7-2 and J is TRBJ2-2; the D gene is possibly TRBD2 (5 bases). Deletions cut 5 bases from V and 4 bases from J, with 14 bases between. Germline values: CDR1 SGHTA, CDR2 FQGNSA. This CDR3 comprises 15 residues. The CDR3 spells CASSVRRAGTGELFF. The CDR3 DNA sequence: TGTGCCAGCAGCGTACGACGGGCGGGCACCGGGGAGCTGTTTTTT. The full variable domain, completed using reference TRBV7-2 and TRBJ2-2, is GAGVSQSPSNKVTEKGKDVELRCDPISGHTALYWYRQSLGQGLEFLIYFQGNSAPDKSGLPSDRFSAERTGGSVSTLTIQRTQQEDSAVYLCASSVRRAGTGELFFGEGSRLTVL.